A single TCR beta chain is shown here with its context. This sample is part of a study of technical replicates of blood from several donors. Clones were sequenced by immunoSEQ multiplex PCR, and TCRdb holds only the in-frame ones, with some missing. The profile shows some 77,000 clones, more than 85% of them singletons. The CDR3 runs to 14 residues. V was pared by 5 bases and J by 0 bases, with 7 bases between. Germline CDR1 and CDR2: MNHEY and SMNVEV (reference sequence). Sequencing input: T cells isolated from PBMCs. The receptor comes from a human donor in good health. The chain has TRBV27 and TRBJ2-2, with D unclear. Here the CDR3 reads CASSPFSNTGELFF. Written as DNA, the CDR3 is TGTGCCAGCAGTCCATTTTCGAACACCGGGGAGCTGTTTTTT.